These T cell receptor beta chains were read from a single sample in a study of blood T cell repertoires in COVID-19. Some clones are missing from TCRdb's copy, which holds only in-frame ones; the method was immunoSEQ multiplex PCR. The data show about 74,000 clones, roughly nine tenths seen once. What was sequenced was peripheral blood. The origin of the receptors is a man between 50 and 59 years old with acute or convalescent COVID-19. CDR3s include the opening cysteine and the closing phenylalanine or tryptophan. The D gene is left open where the match is weak. A row's size may be missing; if present it is once, few, many or a size class.

D: -
J: TRBJ2-5
size: few
V: TRBV11-2
CDR3: CASSTRRRTALETQYF
DNA: TGTGCCAGCAGCACCCGACGACGAACAGCATTGGAGACCCAGTACTTC

D: -
J: TRBJ2-2
size: -
V: TRBV19
CDR3: CASTTPRDGTGELFF
DNA: TGTGCCAGTACTACTCCGAGGGATGGTACCGGGGAGCTGTTTTTT

D: -
J: TRBJ2-7
size: -
V: TRBV29-1
CDR3: CSVEDGGGKNEQYF
DNA: TGCAGCGTTGAAGATGGGGGGGGCAAGAACGAGCAGTACTTC

D: -
J: TRBJ1-1
size: -
V: TRBV11-2
CDR3: CASHGPAGTEAFF
DNA: TGTGCCAGCCACGGGCCGGCGGGCACTGAAGCTTTCTTT

D: -
J: TRBJ1-4
size: -
V: TRBV13
CDR3: CASITRRAGVGGYEKLFF
DNA: TGTGCCAGCATCACCCGTCGGGCGGGGGTTGGTGGATATGAAAAACTGTTTTTT

D: -
J: TRBJ2-4
size: -
V: TRBV1
CDR3: CTSSRRASGGLFKNIQYF
DNA: TGCACCAGCAGCCGACGGGCTAGCGGGGGGTTGTTCAAAAACATTCAGTACTTC

D: -
J: TRBJ1-6
size: -
V: TRBV3-1/TRBV3-2
CDR3: CASSQARGLYNSPLHF
DNA: TGTGCCAGCAGCCAAGCCAGGGGTCTCTATAATTCACCCCTCCACTTT

D: -
J: TRBJ1-1
size: -
V: TRBV6-6
CDR3: CASSLRGRDTEAFF
DNA: TGTGCCAGCAGCCTCAGGGGAAGGGACACTGAAGCTTTCTTT

D: -
J: TRBJ2-3
size: -
V: TRBV5-1
CDR3: CASSLLASPPGTDTQYF
DNA: TGCGCCAGCAGCTTGTTGGCTAGCCCCCCTGGCACAGATACGCAGTATTTT

D: TRBD1
J: TRBJ1-5
size: few
V: TRBV28
CDR3: CASRRRDRGVGDQPQHF
DNA: TGTGCCAGCAGGAGAAGGGACAGGGGGGTTGGAGATCAGCCCCAGCATTTT

D: -
J: TRBJ2-7
size: -
V: TRBV9
CDR3: CASSVGPGLYEQYF
DNA: TGTGCCAGCAGCGTAGGCCCAGGGCTCTACGAGCAGTACTTC

D: TRBD1
J: TRBJ1-2
size: -
V: TRBV7-2
CDR3: CASSRGQGFSYTF
DNA: TGTGCCAGCAGTCGAGGACAGGGGTTTTCCTACACCTTC

D: -
J: TRBJ2-7
size: -
V: TRBV27
CDR3: CASSPWAGYYEQYF
DNA: TGTGCCAGCAGCCCTTGGGCAGGATACTACGAGCAGTACTTC

D: -
J: TRBJ1-1
size: -
V: TRBV11-1
CDR3: CASSTQGGANTEAFF
DNA: TGTGCCAGCAGCACCCAAGGGGGGGCGAACACTGAAGCTTTCTTT

D: -
J: TRBJ1-3
size: -
V: TRBV6-1
CDR3: CASSEGGVSGNTIYF
DNA: TGTGCCAGCAGTGAAGGGGGGGTCTCTGGAAACACCATATATTTT

D: -
J: TRBJ1-2
size: once
V: TRBV6-6
CDR3: CASSYSKGVGGYTF
DNA: TGTGCCAGCAGTTACTCGAAAGGGGTGGGTGGCTACACCTTC

D: TRBD2
J: TRBJ2-1
size: once
V: TRBV5-1
CDR3: CASSLEGLGPYNEQFF
DNA: TGCGCCAGCAGCTTGGAGGGACTAGGTCCCTACAATGAGCAGTTCTTC

D: TRBD1
J: TRBJ1-5
size: -
V: TRBV27
CDR3: CASSPRQGAGQPQHF
DNA: TGTGCCAGCAGTCCTCGACAGGGGGCAGGGCAGCCCCAGCATTTT

D: TRBD1
J: TRBJ1-6
size: -
V: TRBV19
CDR3: CASSKGAGFLSWNSPLHF
DNA: TGTGCCAGTAGTAAGGGGGCAGGGTTCTTATCCTGGAATTCACCCCTCCACTTT

D: -
J: TRBJ2-2
size: -
V: TRBV11-2
CDR3: CASRRQNTGELFF
DNA: TGTGCCAGCAGGCGACAGAACACCGGGGAGCTGTTTTTT

D: -
J: TRBJ1-6
size: once
V: TRBV19
CDR3: CASSLEGHSPLHF
DNA: TGTGCCAGTAGTTTGGAGGGACATTCACCCCTCCACTTT

D: TRBD1
J: TRBJ2-5
size: -
V: TRBV28
CDR3: CASSLGTGLWETQYF
DNA: TGTGCCAGCAGTTTGGGGACAGGGTTGTGGGAGACCCAGTACTTC

D: TRBD1
J: TRBJ1-2
size: -
V: TRBV6-5
CDR3: CASSLYRGDYGYTF
DNA: TGTGCCAGCAGTTTGTACAGGGGGGACTATGGCTACACCTTC

D: -
J: TRBJ2-5
size: -
V: TRBV7-6
CDR3: CASSLARAPGVWETQYF
DNA: TGTGCCAGCAGCTTAGCTAGGGCCCCAGGGGTATGGGAGACCCAGTACTTC

D: TRBD2
J: TRBJ2-7
size: -
V: TRBV2
CDR3: CASSERTSGYEQYF
DNA: TGTGCCAGCAGTGAAAGGACTAGCGGCTACGAGCAGTACTTC

D: -
J: TRBJ2-2
size: -
V: TRBV3-1/TRBV3-2
CDR3: CASSRSNRMLSPGELFF
DNA: TGTGCCAGCAGCCGATCTAATAGAATGTTATCCCCCGGGGAGCTGTTTTTT

D: -
J: TRBJ1-1
size: -
V: TRBV18
CDR3: CASSPGATEAFF
DNA: TGTGCCAGCTCACCGGGAGCCACTGAAGCTTTCTTT

D: -
J: TRBJ1-2
size: -
V: TRBV28
CDR3: CASQKAGGANYGYTF
DNA: TGTGCCAGTCAAAAGGCGGGGGGCGCAAACTATGGCTACACCTTC

D: -
J: TRBJ2-1
size: -
V: TRBV2
CDR3: CASRLDRGEQFF
DNA: TGTGCCAGCAGGCTCGATAGGGGCGAGCAGTTCTTC

D: -
J: TRBJ1-1
size: once
V: TRBV20-1
CDR3: CSARRSKAFF
DNA: TGCAGTGCTAGACGGAGCAAAGCTTTCTTT

D: TRBD1
J: TRBJ1-1
size: -
V: TRBV6-2/TRBV6-3
CDR3: CASSIQGSTEAFF
DNA: TGTGCCAGCAGTATACAGGGGTCCACTGAAGCTTTCTTT

D: -
J: TRBJ2-1
size: -
V: TRBV27
CDR3: CASSLSRGNNEQFF
DNA: TGTGCCAGCAGTTTATCCCGGGGAAACAATGAGCAGTTCTTC

D: TRBD1
J: TRBJ1-6
size: many
V: TRBV6-5
CDR3: CASSAGQGTRSPLHF
DNA: TGTGCCAGCAGCGCCGGACAGGGGACAAGGTCACCCCTCCACTTT

D: TRBD1
J: TRBJ1-1
size: -
V: TRBV19
CDR3: CASSRTGGAGTEAFF
DNA: TGTGCCAGTAGTAGAACAGGGGGCGCCGGGACTGAAGCTTTCTTT

D: -
J: TRBJ1-5
size: -
V: TRBV6-8
CDR3: CASSYAGNQPQHF
DNA: TGTGCCAGCAGTTACGCAGGGAACCAGCCCCAGCATTTT

D: -
J: TRBJ1-1
size: once
V: TRBV6-2/TRBV6-3
CDR3: CASSTLPGDTREAFF
DNA: TGTGCCAGCAGTACTCTACCCGGGGACACTCGGGAAGCTTTCTTT

D: -
J: TRBJ1-2
size: -
V: TRBV4-1
CDR3: CASSPTLGEDYGYTF
DNA: TGCGCCAGCAGCCCAACATTAGGGGAGGACTATGGCTACACCTTC

D: -
J: TRBJ2-1
size: -
V: TRBV20-1
CDR3: CSASKTTLGNEQFF
DNA: TGCAGTGCTAGTAAAACAACCCTAGGCAATGAGCAGTTCTTC

D: TRBD1
J: TRBJ1-1
size: -
V: TRBV5-1
CDR3: CASSWGEDRGAFF
DNA: TGCGCCAGCAGCTGGGGGGAGGACAGGGGAGCTTTCTTT

D: TRBD2
J: TRBJ2-2
size: -
V: TRBV10-3
CDR3: CAISEGLAGGVGELFF
DNA: TGTGCCATCAGTGAGGGACTAGCGGGAGGAGTCGGGGAGCTGTTTTTT

D: -
J: TRBJ1-4
size: few
V: TRBV28
CDR3: CASSTQGEKLFF
DNA: TGTGCCAGCAGTACACAGGGTGAAAAACTGTTTTTT

D: TRBD2
J: TRBJ2-6
size: -
V: TRBV27
CDR3: CASSPGTSGTGANVLTF
DNA: TGTGCCAGCAGTCCCGGGACTAGCGGGACTGGGGCCAACGTCCTGACTTTC

D: TRBD2
J: TRBJ2-1
size: -
V: TRBV6-1
CDR3: CASSEVMSGGAEDEQFF
DNA: TGTGCCAGCAGTGAAGTAATGAGCGGGGGCGCCGAGGATGAGCAGTTCTTC

D: -
J: TRBJ1-1
size: -
V: TRBV27
CDR3: CASSLSSVNTEAFF
DNA: TGTGCCAGCAGTTTAAGTAGTGTGAACACTGAAGCTTTCTTT

D: -
J: TRBJ2-7
size: -
V: TRBV4-1
CDR3: CASSRVTQSSYEQYF
DNA: TGCGCCAGCAGCCGAGTTACCCAAAGCTCCTACGAGCAGTACTTC

D: TRBD2
J: TRBJ2-5
size: -
V: TRBV5-4
CDR3: CASGTSGRAGETQYF
DNA: TGTGCCAGCGGGACTAGCGGGAGGGCCGGAGAGACCCAGTACTTC